Sequencing of this T cell receptor beta chain was carried out in a study of blood T cell repertoires in COVID-19. Study context: COVID-19 samples collected from the United States, Italy and Spain covered acute and convalescent phases. In each case, the material was cDNA or gDNA derived from T cells, B-cell-depleted T cells, or PBMCs.

In the original analysis: Amplification with reference gene primers provided the estimates of nucleated cell counts. Some clones are missing from TCRdb's copy, which holds only in-frame ones; the method was immunoSEQ multiplex PCR. For V, J and clone size, that table is used; D and trimming come from the DNA. The sample carries about 290,000 clones, over 80% recorded once. V lost 7 bases and J lost 6; bases outside the gene matches: 5. Germline lookup yields CDR1 MNHNY and CDR2 SVGAGI (reference sequence). The CDR3 is 12 residues long. This receptor was taken from a woman between 50 and 59 years old with active or convalescent COVID-19. The V and J genes are TRBV6-6 and TRBJ2-7; 8 bases align to TRBD1. The sample taken for sequencing was peripheral blood. The CDR3 loop reads CASTRTGREQYF. The CDR3 DNA follows: TGTGCCAGCACCCGGACAGGGCGCGAGCAGTACTTC.